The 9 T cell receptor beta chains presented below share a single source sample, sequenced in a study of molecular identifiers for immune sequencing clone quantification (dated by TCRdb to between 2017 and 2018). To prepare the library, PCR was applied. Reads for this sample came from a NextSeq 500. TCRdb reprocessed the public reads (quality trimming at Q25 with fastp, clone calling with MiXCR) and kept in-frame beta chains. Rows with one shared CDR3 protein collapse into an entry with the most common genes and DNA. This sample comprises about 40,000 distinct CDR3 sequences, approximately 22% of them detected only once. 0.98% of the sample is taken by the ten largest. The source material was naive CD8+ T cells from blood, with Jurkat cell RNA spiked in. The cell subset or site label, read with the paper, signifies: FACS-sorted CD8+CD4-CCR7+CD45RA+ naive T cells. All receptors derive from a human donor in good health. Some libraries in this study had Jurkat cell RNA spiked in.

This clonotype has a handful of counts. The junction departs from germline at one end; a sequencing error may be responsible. The CDR3 coding sequence is TGCGCCGGCAGCCAAGATTTGATGTACCACACAGATACGCAGTATTTT. Translated, it gives CAGSQDLMYHTDTQYF. J is TRBJ2-3 and V is TRBV4-1; D is unclear. Germline V gene sequence: CDR1 MGHRA, CDR2 YSYEKL. CDR3 length: 16 amino acids.

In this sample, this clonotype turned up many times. CDR3 DNA: TGTGCCAGCAGCTTAGGGCAATTCAATCAGCCCCAGCATTTT. Its protein product is CASSLGQFNQPQHF. V gene TRBV7-3 combines with J gene TRBJ1-5; D gene ambiguous. This CDR3 has 14 amino acids. The germline CDR1 and CDR2 sequences are SGHTA and FQGTGA. The V end lost 2 bases, the J end lost 3 bases, and 8 bases lay between the germline ends.

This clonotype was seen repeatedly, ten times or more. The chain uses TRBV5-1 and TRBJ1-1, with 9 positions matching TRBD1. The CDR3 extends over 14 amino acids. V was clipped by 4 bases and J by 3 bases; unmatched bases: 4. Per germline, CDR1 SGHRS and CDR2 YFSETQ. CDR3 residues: CASSPGTGYTEAFF. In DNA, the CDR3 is TGCGCCAGCAGCCCAGGGACAGGGTACACTGAAGCTTTCTTT. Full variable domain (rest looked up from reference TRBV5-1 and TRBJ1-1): KAGVTQTPRYLIKTRGQQVTLSCSPISGHRSVSWYQQTPGQGLQFLFEYFSETQRNKGNFPGRFSGRQFSNSRSEMNVSTLELGDSALYLCASSPGTGYTEAFFGQGTRLTVV.

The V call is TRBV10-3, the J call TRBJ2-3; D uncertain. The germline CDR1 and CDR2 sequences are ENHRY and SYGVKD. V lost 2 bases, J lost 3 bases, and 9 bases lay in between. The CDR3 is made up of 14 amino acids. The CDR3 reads CAISEKCVTDTQYF. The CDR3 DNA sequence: TGTGCCATCAGTGAGAAGTGTGTGACAGATACGCAGTATTTT.

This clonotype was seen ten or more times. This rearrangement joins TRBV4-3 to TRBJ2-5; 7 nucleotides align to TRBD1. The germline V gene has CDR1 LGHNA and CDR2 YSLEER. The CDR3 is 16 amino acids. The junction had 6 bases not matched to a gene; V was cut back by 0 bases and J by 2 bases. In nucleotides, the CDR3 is TGCGCCAGCAGCCAAGATCGGGGACAGATACAAGAGACCCAGTACTTC. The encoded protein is CASSQDRGQIQETQYF.

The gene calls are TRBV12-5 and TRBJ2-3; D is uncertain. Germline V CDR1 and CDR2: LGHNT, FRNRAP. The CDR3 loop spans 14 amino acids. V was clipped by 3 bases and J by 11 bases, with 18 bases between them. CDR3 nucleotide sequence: TGTGCTAGTGGTTTATCCCTTTTTCCCAATAGGCAGTATTTT. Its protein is CASGLSLFPNRQYF.

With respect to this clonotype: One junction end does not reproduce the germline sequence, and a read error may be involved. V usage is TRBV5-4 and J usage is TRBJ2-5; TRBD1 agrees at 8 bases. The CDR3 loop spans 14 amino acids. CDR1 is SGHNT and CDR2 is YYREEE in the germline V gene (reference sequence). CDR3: CARSLSGGIEPQSF. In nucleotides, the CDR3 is TGTGCCCGCAGCTTGTCAGGGGGCATAGAGCCCCAGTCCTTC.

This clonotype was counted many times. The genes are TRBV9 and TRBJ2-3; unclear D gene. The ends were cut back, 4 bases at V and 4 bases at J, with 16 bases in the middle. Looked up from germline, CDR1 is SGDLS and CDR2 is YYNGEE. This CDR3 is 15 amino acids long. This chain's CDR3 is CASSPMATKPDTQYF. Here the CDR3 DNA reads TGTGCCAGCAGCCCGATGGCTACTAAACCAGATACGCAGTATTTT. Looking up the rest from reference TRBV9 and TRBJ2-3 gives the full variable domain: DSGVTQTPKHLITATGQRVTLRCSPRSGDLSVYWYQQSLDQGLQFLIQYYNGEERAKGNILERFSAQQFPDLHSELNLSSLELGDSALYFCASSPMATKPDTQYFGPGTRLTVL.

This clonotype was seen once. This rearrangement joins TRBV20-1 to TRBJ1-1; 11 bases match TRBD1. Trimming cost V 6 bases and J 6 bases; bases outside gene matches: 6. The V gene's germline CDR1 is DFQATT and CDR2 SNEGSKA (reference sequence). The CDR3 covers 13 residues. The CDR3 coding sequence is TGCAGTGCCGGGGACAGGGGGTTCGCTGAAGCTTTCTTT. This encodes CSAGDRGFAEAFF.